This TCR beta chain was found in a study of type 1 regulatory T cells. As for the study in general: This in vitro CD4 product, T-allo10, is enriched for Tr1 cells and alloantigen-specific.

CDR1 is DFQATT, CDR2 SNEGSKA, per germline (reference sequence). Unmatched junction bases numbered 4, after V lost 0 bases and J lost 4 bases. There are 14 residues in the CDR3. T-allo10 cells from the graft donor were described as anergic, host-alloantigen-specific, and alloantigen-specific suppressors. One entry per CDR3 protein, called by TCRdb with MiXCR from the reads. There are roughly 67,000 distinct CDR3 sequences in the sample; about three fifths occur only once, and 7.6% lies in the top ten. This clonotype was seen just once. Its antigen remains unidentified. Sequencing input: cultured T cells, either the whole culture or a sorted T cell fraction (not recorded which). Subset denoted: Tr1-enriched cell product generated in vitro against host alloantigens. The TCR originated in a human donor in good health. This chain links TRBV20-1 with TRBJ1-2; 8 positions match TRBD1. DNA of the CDR3: TGCAGTGCTAGAGAGACAGGGGCGGGCTATGGCTACACCTTC. It is translated as CSARETGAGYGYTF.